A single sample gave rise to the 22 T cell receptor beta chains below, sequenced in a study of spatial heterogeneity in lung cancer. Via MiXCR, TCRdb re-called the 5' RACE reads, giving one row per CDR3 protein. The sample includes under 7,500 distinct CDR3 sequences, roughly a sixth seen only once; the top ten take about 14%. Broader study findings: Mutation counts in tumors were tracked by counts of expanded intratumoral alpha and beta TCRs.

These receptors lack a known antigen. Time point defined: sample taken at primary tumor resection. The input for sequencing was lung tumor tissue, taken at surgery. The receptor source for this set is a male donor with early-stage non-small cell lung cancer.

This clonotype was seen a few times. The rearrangement uses TRBV12-3 or TRBV12-4 and TRBJ2-2; TRBD1 might be the D (5 bases). V was cut by 6 bases and J by 6 bases, with 14 bases left in between. CDR3 length: 14 residues. The CDR3 coding sequence is TGTGCCAGCAGGGCCACAGGTTCGCCCGGGGAGCTGTTTTTT. As protein: CASRATGSPGELFF.

This rearrangement joins TRBV20-1 to TRBJ2-7; D possibly corresponds to TRBD1 (6 bases). CDR3 size: 13 residues. V was clipped by 3 bases and J by 3 bases, with 12 bases between them. CDR1 and CDR2 from the germline V gene are DFQATT and SNEGSKA (reference sequence). The CDR3 DNA sequence: TGCAGTGCTAGGAATAGGGGGAACTACGAGCAGTACTTC. Protein product: CSARNRGNYEQYF.

This clonotype showed up just a few times. The V and J genes are TRBV28 and TRBJ2-2, with TRBD1 identical over 8 bases. Germline V gene data show CDR1 as MDHEN and CDR2 as SYDVKM. The junction had 5 bases not matched to a gene; V was cut back by 3 bases and J by 5 bases. This CDR3 has 15 residues. The CDR3 nucleotides read TGTGCCAGCAGTTTCCAGGGGGCGGGTACCGGGGAGCTGTTTTTT. This sequence encodes CASSFQGAGTGELFF.

Within the sample, this clonotype is medium-sized (0.01 to 0.1%). The chain recombines TRBV7-3 with TRBJ2-2, with 8 bases matching TRBD2. CDR1 is SGHTA, CDR2 FQGTGA, per germline. The CDR3 is made up of 14 amino acids. Trimming took 4 bases from V and 7 from J; bases not matched to a gene: 5. In DNA form, the CDR3 reads TGTGCCAGCAGCTCGACTAGCGTGAGCGGGGAGCTGTTTTTT. It specifies CASSSTSVSGELFF.

This clonotype is medium-sized (0.01 to 0.1%) by share. The CDR3 DNA follows: TGTGCCAGCAGTTTGGGACACCGGGGCACTGAAGCTTTCTTT. Translated: CASSLGHRGTEAFF. V and J are TRBV28 and TRBJ1-1; TRBD1 might be the D (6 bases). The CDR3 consists of 14 residues. Germline lookup yields CDR1 MDHEN and CDR2 SYDVKM. Between the trimmed V and J ends, which lost 3 bases and 4 bases, there was a span of 12 bases.

V is TRBV9 and J is TRBJ2-7; 10 bases fit TRBD2. The V segment lost 4 bases and the J segment 0 bases; nucleotides outside the gene matches: 4. The germline V gene encodes CDR1 SGDLS and CDR2 YYNGEE. There are 15 residues in the CDR3. This CDR3 is CASSPGLAVSYEQYF. The CDR3 nucleotides are TGTGCCAGCAGCCCCGGACTAGCGGTCTCCTACGAGCAGTACTTC.

This clonotype is medium-sized within its sample. The chain has TRBV6-5 and TRBJ1-1; D uncertain. The V and J ends lost 7 bases and 1 base respectively, with 4 bases between them. The CDR3 extends over 11 amino acids. Germline V lookup: CDR1 MNHEY, CDR2 SVGAGI. Here the CDR3 reads CASNGNTEAFF. The CDR3 region has the DNA TGTGCCAGCAACGGGAACACTGAAGCTTTCTTT.

This clonotype has at least ten counts. This chain uses TRBV24-1 with TRBJ1-5; 10 bases line up with TRBD1. V was clipped by 3 bases and J by 0 bases; unmatched bases: 4. The CDR3 runs 17 residues. Germline V gene sequence: CDR1 KGHDR, CDR2 SFDVKD. The CDR3 region has the DNA TGTGCCACCAGTGATGGGACAGGGGCGATTAGCAATCAGCCCCAGCATTTT. Translated: CATSDGTGAISNQPQHF.

This clonotype was detected a few times. CDR3 sequence reads: CASSQGVSGRPYNEQFF. Here the CDR3 DNA reads TGTGCCAGCAGCCAGGGGGTAAGCGGGAGGCCTTACAATGAGCAGTTCTTC. The chain links TRBV7-6 to TRBJ2-1, with TRBD2 matching over 9 bases. The CDR3 runs 17 residues. Unmatched junction bases numbered 12, after V lost 5 bases and J lost 4 bases. Germline loops: CDR1 SGHVS, CDR2 FNYEAQ.

This clonotype rates as medium-sized. The chain uses TRBV6-2 or TRBV6-3 and TRBJ1-2; 7 positions agree with TRBD1. This CDR3 contains 15 residues. V lost 7 bases and J lost 4; bases outside the gene matches: 12. From germline, CDR1 is MNHEY and CDR2 SVGEGT. This CDR3 reads CASTPRQGIFYGYTF. As DNA, the CDR3 is TGTGCCAGCACCCCTCGACAGGGTATCTTCTATGGCTACACCTTC.

Judged by abundance, this clonotype is medium-sized. This chain joins TRBV9 and TRBJ2-3; D unresolved. Germline loops: CDR1 SGDLS, CDR2 YYNGEE. CDR3 length equals 12 residues. The germline V and J ends were trimmed by 4 bases and 6 bases, with 9 bases remaining between them. CDR3 DNA sequence: TGTGCCAGCAGCCCGTCCCGCGATACGCAGTATTTT. Encoded protein: CASSPSRDTQYF.

The sample holds one count of this clonotype. The rearrangement joins TRBV20-1 to TRBJ1-6, with 9 nucleotides matching TRBD1. Germline V CDR1 and CDR2: DFQATT, SNEGSKA (reference sequence). V was clipped by 5 bases and J by 7 bases; unmatched bases: 3. The CDR3 spans 13 residues. CDR3 sequence (DNA): TGCAGTGCTGGGACAGGGAGAAATTCACCCCTCCACTTT. Translating gives CSAGTGRNSPLHF.

By share, this clonotype counts as medium-sized. The chain links TRBV5-6 to TRBJ1-6; unclear D gene. The V end lost 3 bases, the J end lost 7 bases, and 11 bases lay between the germline ends. This CDR3 is 14 amino acids long. Looked up from germline, CDR1 is SGHDT and CDR2 is YYEEEE. CDR3 sequence reads: CASSSGMGNSPLHF. For the CDR3, the DNA is TGTGCCAGCAGCTCCGGAATGGGCAATTCACCCCTCCACTTT.

J is TRBJ2-7 and V is TRBV7-2; 7 bases are shared with TRBD1. V shed 6 bases and J 7 bases; nucleotides not matched to a gene: 9. This CDR3 has 13 amino acids. Germline V lookup: CDR1 SGHTA, CDR2 FQGNSA. The CDR3, as DNA: TGTGCCAGCAGTTCACAGGGGATCCAGGAGCAGTACTTC. This translates into CASSSQGIQEQYF.

The chain couples TRBV9 to TRBJ2-1; 12 nucleotides line up with TRBD2. CDR1 is SGDLS, CDR2 YYNGEE, per germline. The length of the CDR3 is 18 residues. V lost 4 bases, J lost 0 bases, and 8 bases stayed unmatched. CDR3 amino acids: CASSTGLAGGSSYNEQFF. DNA for the CDR3: TGTGCCAGCAGCACAGGGCTAGCGGGAGGGAGCTCCTACAATGAGCAGTTCTTC. Full variable domain (outside the CDR3, taken from reference TRBV9 and TRBJ2-1): DSGVTQTPKHLITATGQRVTLRCSPRSGDLSVYWYQQSLDQGLQFLIQYYNGEERAKGNILERFSAQQFPDLHSELNLSSLELGDSALYFCASSTGLAGGSSYNEQFFGPGTRLTVL.

By share, this clonotype counts as medium-sized (0.01 to 0.1%). J is TRBJ1-1 and V is TRBV5-1, with a weak D call TRBD1 (5 bases). The V end lost 2 bases, the J end lost 3 bases, and 8 bases lay between the germline ends. The CDR3 spans 13 residues. Looked up from germline, CDR1 is SGHRS and CDR2 is YFSETQ. The CDR3 loop is CASSFRVDTEAFF. The CDR3 DNA follows: TGCGCCAGCAGCTTCAGGGTGGACACTGAAGCTTTCTTT.

This clonotype is judged medium-sized. V gene TRBV6-5 combines with J gene TRBJ2-2, with 7 nucleotides matching TRBD1. The CDR3 spans 17 residues. V shed 2 bases, J shed 5 bases, and the junction held 11 bases outside the gene matches. Germline V gene sequence: CDR1 MNHEY, CDR2 SVGAGI. The CDR3 region has the DNA TGTGCCAGCAGTTACAGGGTACAGGGGCGGAGAACCGGGGAGCTGTTTTTT. Translation gives CASSYRVQGRRTGELFF.

This rearrangement joins TRBV3-1 to TRBJ1-5; D gene ambiguous. Germline V gene lookup returns CDR1 LGHDT and CDR2 YNNKEL (reference sequence). The germline V and J ends were trimmed by 1 base and 1 base, with 8 bases remaining between them. The CDR3 length is 15 residues. CDR3 region: CASSQGTSSNQPQHF. The CDR3 nucleotides read TGTGCCAGCAGCCAAGGTACATCGAGCAATCAGCCCCAGCATTTT.

This clonotype is medium-sized within its sample. This sequence joins TRBV6-1 and TRBJ1-2; D not certain. Looked up from germline, CDR1 is MNHNS and CDR2 is SASEGT. Deletions cut 0 bases from V and 6 bases from J, with 11 bases between. The CDR3 consists of 14 residues. CDR3 residues: CASSEAFGLNGYTF. The DNA of the CDR3 is TGTGCCAGCAGTGAAGCATTCGGTCTCAATGGCTACACCTTC.

By sample fraction, this clonotype is medium-sized (0.01 to 0.1%). The chain has TRBV11-2 and TRBJ2-1; 10 bases align to TRBD2. This CDR3 region has 15 residues. J was trimmed by 8 bases and V by 5 bases; bases with no gene match: 9. Looked up from germline, CDR1 is SGHAT and CDR2 is FQNNGV. The CDR3 coding sequence is TGTGCCAGCAGCCCCGGGCTAGCGGGAGAGGATGAGCAGTTCTTC. Protein sequence: CASSPGLAGEDEQFF.

By its share, this clonotype is medium-sized (0.01 to 0.1%). The chain uses TRBV6-5 and TRBJ2-3, with TRBD1 as a possible D gene (6 bases). The CDR3 consists of 15 residues. V lost 0 bases, J lost 3 bases, and 10 bases lay in between. Germline V gene data show CDR1 as MNHEY and CDR2 as SVGAGI. The CDR3, as DNA: TGTGCCAGCAGTTACTCGGGGGCTCGGACAGATACGCAGTATTTT. It codes for CASSYSGARTDTQYF.

This clonotype was found many times. The J gene is TRBJ2-1, the V gene TRBV4-1; D not resolved. In germline, CDR1 is MGHRA, CDR2 YSYEKL. The CDR3 covers 15 residues. The V gene lost 1 base and the J gene lost 2 bases, with 9 bases spanning the gap. The CDR3 is CASSQGRATYNEQFF. In nucleotides, the CDR3 is TGCGCCAGCAGCCAAGGCCGGGCCACCTACAATGAGCAGTTCTTC.